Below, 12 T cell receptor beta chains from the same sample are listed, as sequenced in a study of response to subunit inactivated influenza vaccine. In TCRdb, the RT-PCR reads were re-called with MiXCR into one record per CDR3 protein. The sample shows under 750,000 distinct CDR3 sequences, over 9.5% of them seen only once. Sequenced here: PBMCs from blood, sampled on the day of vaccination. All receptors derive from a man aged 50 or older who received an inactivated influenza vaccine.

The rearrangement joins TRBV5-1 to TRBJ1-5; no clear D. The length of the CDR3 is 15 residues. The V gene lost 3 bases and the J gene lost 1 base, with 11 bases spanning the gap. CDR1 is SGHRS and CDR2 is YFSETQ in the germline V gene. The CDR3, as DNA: TGCGCCAGCAGCTCATCCCCCGGGAGCAATCAGCCCCAGCATTTT. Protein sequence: CASSSSPGSNQPQHF. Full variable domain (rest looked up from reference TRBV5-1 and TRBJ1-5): KAGVTQTPRYLIKTRGQQVTLSCSPISGHRSVSWYQQTPGQGLQFLFEYFSETQRNKGNFPGRFSGRQFSNSRSEMNVSTLELGDSALYLCASSSSPGSNQPQHFGDGTRLSIL.

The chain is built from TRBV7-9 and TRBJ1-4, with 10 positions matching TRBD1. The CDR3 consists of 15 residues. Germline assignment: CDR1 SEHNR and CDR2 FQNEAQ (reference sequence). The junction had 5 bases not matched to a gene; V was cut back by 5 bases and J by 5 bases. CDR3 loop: CASSLRTGGNEKLFF. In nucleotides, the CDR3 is TGTGCCAGCAGCCTCCGGACAGGGGGAAATGAAAAACTGTTTTTT.

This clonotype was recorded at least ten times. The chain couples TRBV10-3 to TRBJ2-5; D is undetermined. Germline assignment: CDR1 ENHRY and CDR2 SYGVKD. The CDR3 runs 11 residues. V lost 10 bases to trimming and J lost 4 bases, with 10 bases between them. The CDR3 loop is CATRTGETQYF. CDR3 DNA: TGTGCCACCCGTACCGGAGAGACCCAGTACTTC.

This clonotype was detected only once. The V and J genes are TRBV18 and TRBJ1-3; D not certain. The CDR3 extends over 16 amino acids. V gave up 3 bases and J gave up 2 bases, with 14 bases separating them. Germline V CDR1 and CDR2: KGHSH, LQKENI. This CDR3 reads CASSPTSLAAGNTIYF. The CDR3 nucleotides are TGTGCCAGCTCACCGACATCCTTGGCGGCTGGAAACACCATATATTTT.

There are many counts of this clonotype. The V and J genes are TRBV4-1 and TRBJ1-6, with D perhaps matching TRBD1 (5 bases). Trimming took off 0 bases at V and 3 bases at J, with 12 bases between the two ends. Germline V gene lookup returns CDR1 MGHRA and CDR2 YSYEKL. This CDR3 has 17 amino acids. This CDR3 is CASSQESQAFYNSPLHF. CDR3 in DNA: TGCGCCAGCAGCCAAGAGTCACAGGCTTTCTATAATTCACCCCTCCACTTT.

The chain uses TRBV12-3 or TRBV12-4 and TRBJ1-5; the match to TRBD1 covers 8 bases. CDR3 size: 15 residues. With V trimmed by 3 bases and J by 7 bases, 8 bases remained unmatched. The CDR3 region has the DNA TGTGCCAGCAGTTTGAGGGTGACAGGGGCCCAGCCCCAGCATTTT. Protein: CASSLRVTGAQPQHF.

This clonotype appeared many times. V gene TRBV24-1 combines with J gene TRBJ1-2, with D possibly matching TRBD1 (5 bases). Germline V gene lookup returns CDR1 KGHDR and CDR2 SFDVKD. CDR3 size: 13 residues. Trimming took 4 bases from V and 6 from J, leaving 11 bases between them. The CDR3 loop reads CATSDLGDDGYTF. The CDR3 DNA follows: TGTGCCACCAGTGACCTAGGGGATGATGGCTACACCTTC.

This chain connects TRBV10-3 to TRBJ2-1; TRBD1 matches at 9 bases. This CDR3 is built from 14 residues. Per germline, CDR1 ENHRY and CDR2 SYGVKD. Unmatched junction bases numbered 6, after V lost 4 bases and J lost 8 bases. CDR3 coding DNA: TGTGCCATCAGTGGAGGGACAGGGTCGGATGAGCAGTTCTTC. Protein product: CAISGGTGSDEQFF.

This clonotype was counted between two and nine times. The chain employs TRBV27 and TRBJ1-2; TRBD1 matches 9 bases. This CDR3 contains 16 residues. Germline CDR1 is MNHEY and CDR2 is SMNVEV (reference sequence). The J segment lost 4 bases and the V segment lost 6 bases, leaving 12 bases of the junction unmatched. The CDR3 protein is CASRHPKGTGTYGYTF. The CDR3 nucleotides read TGTGCCAGCAGACACCCTAAAGGGACAGGGACCTATGGCTACACCTTC.

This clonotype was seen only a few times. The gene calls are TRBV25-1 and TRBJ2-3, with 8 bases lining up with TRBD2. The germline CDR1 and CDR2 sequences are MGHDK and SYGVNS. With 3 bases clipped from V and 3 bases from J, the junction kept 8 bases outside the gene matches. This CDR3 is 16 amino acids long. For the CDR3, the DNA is TGTGCCAGCAGTGACCCCCGGCGGGGGGATACAGATACGCAGTATTTT. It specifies CASSDPRRGDTDTQYF.

CDR3 sequence (DNA): TGTGCCAGCAGCCAAGATCTAAACCAAGAGACCCAGTACTTC. This gives the protein CASSQDLNQETQYF. The V and J genes are TRBV4-2 and TRBJ2-5; no clear D. The germline CDR1 and CDR2 sequences are LGHNA and YNFKEQ. Deletions cut 0 bases from V and 0 bases from J, with 5 bases between. This CDR3 region has 14 residues.

The CDR3 loop reads CASCLAGANTGELFF. CDR3 coding DNA: TGTGCCAGCTGTTTAGCGGGAGCGAACACCGGGGAGCTGTTTTTT. This rearrangement joins TRBV6-2 or TRBV6-3 to TRBJ2-2, with 9 bases lining up with TRBD2. The V gene end was trimmed by 8 bases and the J gene end by 0 bases; junction bases not matched to a gene: 4. This CDR3 contains 15 residues. Germline assignment: CDR1 MNHEY and CDR2 SVGEGT.